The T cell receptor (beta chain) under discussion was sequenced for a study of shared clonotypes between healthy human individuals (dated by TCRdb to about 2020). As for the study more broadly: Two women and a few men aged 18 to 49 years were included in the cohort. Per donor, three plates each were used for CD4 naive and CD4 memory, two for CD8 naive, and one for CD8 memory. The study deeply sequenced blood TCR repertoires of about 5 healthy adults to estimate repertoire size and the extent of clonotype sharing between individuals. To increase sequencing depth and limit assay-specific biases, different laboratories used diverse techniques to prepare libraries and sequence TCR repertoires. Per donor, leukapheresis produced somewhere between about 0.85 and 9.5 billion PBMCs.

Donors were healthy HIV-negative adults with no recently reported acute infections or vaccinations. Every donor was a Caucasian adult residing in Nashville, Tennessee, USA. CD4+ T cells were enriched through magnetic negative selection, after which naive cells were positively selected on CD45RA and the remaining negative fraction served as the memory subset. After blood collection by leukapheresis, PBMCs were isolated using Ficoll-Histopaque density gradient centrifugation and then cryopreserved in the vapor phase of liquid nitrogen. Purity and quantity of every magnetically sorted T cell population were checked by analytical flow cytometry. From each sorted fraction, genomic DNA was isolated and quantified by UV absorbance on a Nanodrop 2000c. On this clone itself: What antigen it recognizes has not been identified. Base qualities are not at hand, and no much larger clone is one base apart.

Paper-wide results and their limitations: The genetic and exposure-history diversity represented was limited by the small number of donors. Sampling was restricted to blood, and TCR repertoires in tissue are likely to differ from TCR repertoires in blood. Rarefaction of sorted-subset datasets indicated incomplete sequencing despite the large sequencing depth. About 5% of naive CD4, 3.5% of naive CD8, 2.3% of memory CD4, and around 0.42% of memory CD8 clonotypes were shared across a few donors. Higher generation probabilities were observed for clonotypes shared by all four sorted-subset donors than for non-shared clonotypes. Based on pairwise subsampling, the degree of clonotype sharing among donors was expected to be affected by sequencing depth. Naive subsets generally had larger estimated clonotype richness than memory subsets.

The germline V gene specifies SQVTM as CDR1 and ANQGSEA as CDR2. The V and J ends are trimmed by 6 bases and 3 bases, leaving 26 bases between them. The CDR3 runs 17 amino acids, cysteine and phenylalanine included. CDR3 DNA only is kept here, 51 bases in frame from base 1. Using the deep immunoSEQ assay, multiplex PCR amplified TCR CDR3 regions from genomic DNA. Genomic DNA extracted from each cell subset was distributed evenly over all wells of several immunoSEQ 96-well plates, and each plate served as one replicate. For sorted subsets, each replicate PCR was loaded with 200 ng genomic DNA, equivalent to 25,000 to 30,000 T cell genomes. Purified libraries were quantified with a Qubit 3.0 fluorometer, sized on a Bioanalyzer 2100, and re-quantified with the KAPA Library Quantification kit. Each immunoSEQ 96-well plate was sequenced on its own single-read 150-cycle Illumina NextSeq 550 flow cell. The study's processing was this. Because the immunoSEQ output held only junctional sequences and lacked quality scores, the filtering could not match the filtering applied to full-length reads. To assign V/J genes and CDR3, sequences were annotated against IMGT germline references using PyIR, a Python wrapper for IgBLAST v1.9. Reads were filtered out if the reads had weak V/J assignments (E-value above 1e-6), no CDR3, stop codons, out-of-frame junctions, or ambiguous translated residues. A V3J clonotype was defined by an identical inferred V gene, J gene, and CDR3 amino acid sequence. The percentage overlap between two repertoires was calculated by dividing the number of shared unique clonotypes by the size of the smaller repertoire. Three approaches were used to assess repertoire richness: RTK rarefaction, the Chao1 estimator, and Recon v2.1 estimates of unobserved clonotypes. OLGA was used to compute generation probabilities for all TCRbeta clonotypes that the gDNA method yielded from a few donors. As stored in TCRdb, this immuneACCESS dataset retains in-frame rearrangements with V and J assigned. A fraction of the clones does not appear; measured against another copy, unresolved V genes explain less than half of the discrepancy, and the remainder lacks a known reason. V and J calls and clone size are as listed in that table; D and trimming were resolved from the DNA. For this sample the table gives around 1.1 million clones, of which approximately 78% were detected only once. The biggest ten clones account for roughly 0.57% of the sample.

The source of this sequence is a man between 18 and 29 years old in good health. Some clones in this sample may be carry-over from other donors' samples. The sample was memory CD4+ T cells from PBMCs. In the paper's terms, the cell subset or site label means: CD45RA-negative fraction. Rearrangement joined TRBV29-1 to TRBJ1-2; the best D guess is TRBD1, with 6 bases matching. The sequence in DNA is TGCAGCGTACCTGGGGGGGCCAGTCCAAGCTTTGACTATGGCTACACCTTC. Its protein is CSVPGGASPSFDYGYTF.